The 32 T cell receptor beta chains given below trace back to one sample, sequenced in a study of blood T cells in healthy people across ages. A second PCR, run for about 7 to 11 cycles, used a sample-barcoded 5' primer plus a J-beta primer mix. Each CDR3 protein gets one entry after TCRdb re-called the 5' RACE reads with MiXCR. The sample lists 1.6 million or so distinct CDR3 sequences; about 31% were seen once. The sequencing input was blood. These receptors were taken from a woman in her 30s in good health.

CDR3 nucleotide sequence: TGTGCCAGCAGCCAGGCCTTTCTAGCGGGAGGGACCAAAGAGACCCAGTACTTC. It is translated as CASSQAFLAGGTKETQYF. V is TRBV2 and J is TRBJ2-5; 12 bases align to TRBD2. Germline V gene sequence: CDR1 SNHLY, CDR2 FYNNEI. The V gene end was trimmed by 6 bases and the J gene end by 3 bases; junction bases not matched to a gene: 14. The CDR3 runs 18 residues.

This clonotype was observed many times. The V gene is TRBV28, the J gene TRBJ1-2, with D possibly matching TRBD1 (5 bases). The V gene lost 5 bases and the J gene lost 4 bases, with 17 bases spanning the gap. CDR3 length: 15 residues. Germline V lookup: CDR1 MDHEN, CDR2 SYDVKM. CDR3 protein: CASSTGGFLGYGYTF. The CDR3 nucleotides read TGTGCCAGCAGTACGGGGGGGTTCCTTGGCTATGGCTACACCTTC.

The chain is built from TRBV7-3 and TRBJ2-1, with D possibly called TRBD1 or TRBD2 (5 bases each). The J call may be incorrect, as the DNA end agrees better with TRBJ2-7. Germline V gives CDR1 SGHTA, CDR2 FQGTGA. The CDR3 has 14 residues. The DNA for the CDR3 is TGTGCCAGCAGCTCGACGACAGACTACAATGAGCAGTACTTC. Amino acid sequence: CASSSTTDYNEQYF.

This clonotype appeared many times. This chain joins TRBV20-1 and TRBJ2-2; D possibly corresponds to TRBD2 (6 bases). V gave up 5 bases and J gave up 5 bases, with 18 bases separating them. The CDR3 has 15 residues. The V gene's germline CDR1 is DFQATT and CDR2 SNEGSKA (reference sequence). CDR3 sequence (DNA): TGCAGTGCTTCGACAGCGGAGGGCCGTACCGGGGAGCTGTTTTTT. It codes for CSASTAEGRTGELFF.

The genes are TRBV9 and TRBJ1-2, with a possible D match to TRBD1 (6 bases). The germline V gene encodes CDR1 SGDLS and CDR2 YYNGEE. CDR3 size: 15 residues. The V end lost 0 bases, the J end lost 2 bases, and 11 bases lay between the germline ends. The CDR3 nucleotides are TGTGCCAGCAGCGTAGGTAGCCAGGGGAACTATGGCTACACCTTC. Its protein product is CASSVGSQGNYGYTF.

V gene TRBV5-1 combines with J gene TRBJ2-1; either TRBD1 or TRBD2 may fit D (5 bases each). CDR1 and CDR2 (germline): SGHRS, YFSETQ. Trimming removed 4 bases at V and 5 bases at J, with 22 bases between. The CDR3 sequence is 17 residues long. CDR3 region: CASSPHPWDPINNEQFF. The CDR3 DNA reads TGCGCCAGCAGCCCCCACCCATGGGACCCTATCAACAATGAGCAGTTCTTC. Together with reference TRBV5-1 and TRBJ2-1, the CDR3 gives the full variable domain: KAGVTQTPRYLIKTRGQQVTLSCSPISGHRSVSWYQQTPGQGLQFLFEYFSETQRNKGNFPGRFSGRQFSNSRSEMNVSTLELGDSALYLCASSPHPWDPINNEQFFGPGTRLTVL.

In this sample, this clonotype turned up a few times. This rearrangement joins TRBV29-1 to TRBJ2-1; 7 bases fit TRBD1. This CDR3 contains 13 residues. V gave up 4 bases and J gave up 4 bases; unmatched junction bases: 4. The germline gives CDR1 SQVTM, CDR2 ANQGSEA. Written as DNA, the CDR3 is TGCAGCGTTGCCAGGGGGTTTTACAATGAGCAGTTCTTC. Protein: CSVARGFYNEQFF.

The chain recombines TRBV30 with TRBJ2-1; D not resolved. The V end was cut by 8 bases, the J end by 3 bases, with 14 bases between. The CDR3 is made up of 13 amino acids. CDR1 GTSNPN and CDR2 SVGIG come from the germline V gene (reference sequence). CDR3 sequence reads: CAGDKEDYNEQFF. CDR3 DNA: TGTGCCGGCGACAAAGAGGACTACAATGAGCAGTTCTTC.

There are a few counts of this clonotype. The chain joins TRBV12-3 or TRBV12-4 to TRBJ1-1; D perhaps matches TRBD1 (6 bases). The CDR3 extends over 15 amino acids. V gave up 4 bases and J gave up 1 base, with 13 bases separating them. In DNA, the CDR3 is TGTGCCAGCAGTTCCCTAGGGGGGGGGAACACTGAAGCTTTCTTT. It encodes CASSSLGGGNTEAFF.

This rearrangement joins TRBV27 to TRBJ2-3; D is ambiguous. Germline CDR1 is MNHEY and CDR2 is SMNVEV (reference sequence). Trimming removed 8 bases from V and 2 bases from J, with 14 bases in between. The CDR3 consists of 14 residues. This CDR3 is CASATSSSTDTQYF. The CDR3 DNA reads TGTGCCAGCGCAACAAGCTCTTCCACAGATACGCAGTATTTT.

V gene TRBV12-3 or TRBV12-4 combines with J gene TRBJ1-2; D is perhaps TRBD1 (5 bases). V lost 3 bases and J lost 1, with 12 bases in between. CDR3 size: 15 residues. For the CDR3, the DNA is TGTGCCAGCAGTTTGAACCCGACAGTTAACTATGGCTACACCTTC. Protein product: CASSLNPTVNYGYTF.

This clonotype occurred many times. The chain uses TRBV29-1 and TRBJ2-1; 9 nucleotides match TRBD2. V shed 1 base, J shed 10 bases, and the junction held 14 bases outside the gene matches. This CDR3 has 16 residues. Germline CDR1 reads SQVTM; CDR2 reads ANQGSEA. CDR3 sequence (DNA): TGCAGCGTTGAAGGGGTTGGTAGCGGGAGTCTTTCGGAGCAGTTCTTC. Translating gives CSVEGVGSGSLSEQFF.

This clonotype was detected a few times. The J gene is TRBJ1-1, the V gene TRBV11-2; D might be TRBD1 (5 bases). This CDR3 is 14 amino acids long. Germline lookup yields CDR1 SGHAT and CDR2 FQNNGV. V dropped 5 bases and J dropped 1 base, with 11 bases sitting between them. CDR3 protein: CASSTGRGNTEAFF. As DNA, the CDR3 is TGTGCCAGCAGCACGGGACGGGGGAACACTGAAGCTTTCTTT.

This clonotype was counted at least ten times. This chain links TRBV12-3 or TRBV12-4 with TRBJ2-3; no clear D gene. The V gene lost 2 bases and the J gene lost 1 base, with 7 bases spanning the gap. The CDR3 runs to 14 residues. The CDR3 DNA reads TGTGCCAGCAGTTTATTGATCGGCACAGATACGCAGTATTTT. Translating gives CASSLLIGTDTQYF.

The chain recombines TRBV18 with TRBJ2-3; D remains ambiguous. The CDR3 has 13 amino acids. CDR1 is KGHSH, CDR2 LQKENI, per germline. Trimming pared 5 bases from V and 4 bases from J, leaving 10 bases between. The chain's CDR3 is CASSELSPDTQYF. The CDR3 nucleotides are TGTGCCAGCTCAGAACTGTCCCCAGATACGCAGTATTTT.

This clonotype was seen a few times. This chain links TRBV3-1 with TRBJ2-1; TRBD2 is a possible D gene (6 bases). Trimming pared 4 bases from V and 10 bases from J, leaving 14 bases between. CDR1 is LGHDT and CDR2 is YNNKEL in the germline V gene (reference sequence). The CDR3 has 13 residues. In nucleotides, the CDR3 is TGTGCCAGCAGCCCCTCACTTAGCGGAGAGCAGTTCTTC. Translated, it gives CASSPSLSGEQFF.

This clonotype was recorded a few times. V and J are TRBV5-1 and TRBJ2-3; possibly TRBD1 for D (6 bases). The CDR3 runs to 12 residues. Trimming shortened V by 5 bases and J by 4 bases, and 8 bases separated the two germline ends. Per germline, CDR1 SGHRS and CDR2 YFSETQ. The CDR3 nucleotides are TGCGCCAGCAGAACAGGGCCAGATACGCAGTATTTT. Amino acids: CASRTGPDTQYF.

This CDR3 is CASSGGAGYNEQFF. The CDR3 DNA sequence: TGTGCCAGCAGCGGCGGTGCCGGATACAATGAGCAGTTCTTC. The chain couples TRBV9 to TRBJ2-1; no reliable D call. CDR3 length: 14 residues. V was cut by 3 bases and J by 4 bases, with 11 bases left in between. From germline, CDR1 is SGDLS and CDR2 YYNGEE.

This clonotype was found a few times. This chain links TRBV9 with TRBJ2-2; 11 positions agree with TRBD2. Trimming removed 4 bases from V and 4 bases from J; junction bases left unmatched: 3. The CDR3 has 15 residues. CDR1 SGDLS and CDR2 YYNGEE come from the germline V gene. The CDR3 region has the DNA TGTGCCAGCAGCATAGGGACTAGCGGCACCGGGGAGCTGTTTTTT. As protein: CASSIGTSGTGELFF. Full variable domain (outside the CDR3, taken from reference TRBV9 and TRBJ2-2): DSGVTQTPKHLITATGQRVTLRCSPRSGDLSVYWYQQSLDQGLQFLIQYYNGEERAKGNILERFSAQQFPDLHSELNLSSLELGDSALYFCASSIGTSGTGELFFGEGSRLTVL.

V usage is TRBV20-1 and J usage is TRBJ2-5; TRBD1 matches at 8 bases. The CDR3 loop spans 15 amino acids. Germline CDR1 and CDR2: DFQATT and SNEGSKA (reference sequence). V gave up 0 bases and J gave up 5 bases; unmatched junction bases: 8. CDR3 protein: CSARDGRGQLETQYF. As DNA, the CDR3 is TGCAGTGCTAGAGACGGCAGGGGGCAGCTGGAGACCCAGTACTTC.

This clonotype was recorded many times. The chain has TRBV20-1 and TRBJ2-3; the match to TRBD2 covers 8 bases. Germline V gene sequence: CDR1 DFQATT, CDR2 SNEGSKA (reference sequence). J was trimmed by 1 base and V by 5 bases; bases with no gene match: 8. The CDR3 loop spans 15 amino acids. The CDR3 spells CSALAGRGGTDTQYF. The DNA of the CDR3 is TGCAGTGCTCTAGCAGGGCGGGGGGGCACAGATACGCAGTATTTT.

This clonotype turned up a few times. The chain carries TRBV4-1 and TRBJ2-1; 12 nucleotides match TRBD2. The CDR3 consists of 16 residues. The ends lost 4 bases at V and 6 bases at J; junction bases unmatched: 7. Germline V gene sequence: CDR1 MGHRA, CDR2 YSYEKL. The CDR3 loop reads CASSLRLAGVSNEQFF. The CDR3 DNA reads as TGCGCCAGCAGCCTCAGACTAGCGGGAGTCAGCAATGAGCAGTTCTTC.

The sample holds a few counts of this clonotype. The chain recombines TRBV20-1 with TRBJ2-1; 13 nucleotides match TRBD2. V lost 6 bases, J lost 10 bases, and 6 bases stayed unmatched. Per germline, CDR1 DFQATT and CDR2 SNEGSKA (reference sequence). This CDR3 contains 13 residues. The CDR3 reads CSAMGTSGAEQFF. The CDR3 region has the DNA TGCAGTGCCATGGGGACTAGCGGGGCCGAGCAGTTCTTC.

This clonotype showed up just a few times. The rearrangement links TRBV5-1 to TRBJ2-7, with D possibly TRBD1 on 6 matching bases. This CDR3 region has 16 residues. Trimming took 1 base from V and 1 from J, leaving 15 bases between them. CDR1 is SGHRS and CDR2 is YFSETQ in the germline V gene. This CDR3 is CASSLFQGTQSYEQYF. CDR3 nucleotides: TGCGCCAGCAGCTTGTTCCAGGGGACACAGTCCTACGAGCAGTACTTC.

This clonotype appeared a few times. The chain recombines TRBV20-1 with TRBJ1-2, with D unresolved. Trimming shortened V by 6 bases and J by 8 bases, and 16 bases separated the two germline ends. Germline-derived CDR1 and CDR2 are DFQATT and SNEGSKA (reference sequence). This CDR3 has 12 residues. For the CDR3, the DNA is TGCAGTGCCGGAGAGGTAATGGGCGGCTACACCTTC. It yields the protein CSAGEVMGGYTF.

CDR3 sequence: CASSQVGGSSGANVLTF. The CDR3, as DNA: TGCGCCAGCAGCCAAGTTGGTGGTAGCTCTGGGGCCAACGTCCTGACTTTC. The genes are TRBV4-1 and TRBJ2-6, with no clear D. CDR3 length: 17 amino acids. Germline CDR1 reads MGHRA; CDR2 reads YSYEKL. The V end lost 1 base, the J end lost 0 bases, and 10 bases lay between the germline ends.

This chain uses TRBV20-1 with TRBJ2-5, with TRBD2 identical over 8 bases. The germline gives CDR1 DFQATT, CDR2 SNEGSKA (reference sequence). Trimming took 3 bases from V and 11 from J; bases not matched to a gene: 11. The CDR3 is 13 residues long. The CDR3 spells CSASTGGNNEQYF. The CDR3 DNA reads as TGCAGTGCTAGTACGGGGGGGAACAATGAGCAGTACTTC.

This clonotype appeared a few times. The chain carries TRBV20-1 and TRBJ2-3; 7 bases are a match to TRBD2. This CDR3 has 14 amino acids. Trimming cost V 1 base and J 3 bases; bases outside gene matches: 4. Germline V gene data show CDR1 as DFQATT and CDR2 as SNEGSKA (reference sequence). The CDR3: CSARVSSGTDTQYF. The DNA of the CDR3 is TGCAGTGCTAGAGTGTCTAGCGGAACAGATACGCAGTATTTT.

Concerning this clonotype itself: A much larger clonotype is one base distant, so this may be a read error. This chain uses TRBV4-1 with TRBJ2-1; 10 positions match TRBD2. CDR1 MGHRA and CDR2 YSYEKL come from the germline V gene. This CDR3 has 16 amino acids. V dropped 4 bases and J dropped 5; count of bases not matched to a gene: 8. CDR3 region: CASSLSSGRDHNEQFF. CDR3 coding DNA: TGCGCCAGCAGCCTATCTAGCGGGAGAGACCACAATGAGCAGTTCTTC.

The chain is built from TRBV12-3 or TRBV12-4 and TRBJ2-7; D is possibly TRBD1 (5 bases). The CDR3 runs 14 residues. V shed 5 bases and J shed 0 bases, with 11 bases lying between them. This chain's CDR3 is CASSTTENSYEQYF. For the CDR3, the DNA is TGTGCCAGCAGTACGACAGAGAACTCCTACGAGCAGTACTTC.

Comments on this clonotype: A read error may produce the germline difference seen at one junction end. The rearrangement links TRBV5-1 to TRBJ2-7; a weak D match, TRBD1 (6 bases). The CDR3 is 13 amino acids. The germline gives CDR1 SGHRS, CDR2 YFSETQ. CDR3 amino acids: CASSLTGQGERYF. In DNA, the CDR3 is TGCGCCAGCAGCTTGACAGGGCAGGGCGAGCGGTACTTC.

The chain recombines TRBV9 with TRBJ1-2; D is perhaps TRBD1 (5 bases). The CDR3 spans 13 residues. Germline V CDR1 and CDR2: SGDLS, YYNGEE. Trimming cost V 8 bases and J 1 base, with 12 bases left between them. The CDR3 DNA follows: TGTGCCAGTCACGGAGGGGTTAACTATGGCTACACCTTC. It specifies CASHGGVNYGYTF. Combining the CDR3 with reference TRBV9 and TRBJ1-2 gives the whole variable domain DSGVTQTPKHLITATGQRVTLRCSPRSGDLSVYWYQQSLDQGLQFLIQYYNGEERAKGNILERFSAQQFPDLHSELNLSSLELGDSALYFCASHGGVNYGYTFGSGTRLTVV.